The 24 T cell receptor beta chains presented below share a single source sample, sequenced in a study of identical twins. A single record per CDR3 protein comes from TCRdb applying MiXCR to the 5' RACE reads. The sample holds around 680,000 distinct CDR3 sequences; less than 10% are singletons and the top ten take 0.75% to 1%. The data were also submitted as part of a second study, on yellow fever vaccine responses in identical twins.

Sequenced material: PBMCs. The origin of the receptors is a woman under 30 in good health.

This clonotype was seen a few times. The V and J genes are TRBV4-2 and TRBJ2-5; D is possibly TRBD1 or TRBD2 (5 bases each). V gave up 4 bases and J gave up 5 bases, with 29 bases separating them. Germline V gene data show CDR1 as LGHNA and CDR2 as YNFKEQ. CDR3 length equals 19 residues. The CDR3 loop reads CASSPDRTRDGYTTETQYF. In nucleotides, the CDR3 is TGTGCCAGCAGCCCAGATCGTACCCGGGACGGCTACACCACTGAGACCCAGTACTTC.

This clonotype has more than one count but fewer than ten. V usage is TRBV28 and J usage is TRBJ2-7; a possible D gene is TRBD1 (6 bases). V shed 6 bases and J shed 2 bases, with 17 bases lying between them. The germline gives CDR1 MDHEN, CDR2 SYDVKM. The CDR3 loop spans 15 amino acids. The CDR3 DNA is TGTGCCAGCAGATCATTCCGGGACACAACCTACGAGCAGTACTTC. It codes for CASRSFRDTTYEQYF.

This clonotype was counted many times. The rearrangement uses TRBV28 and TRBJ1-1; D gene uncertain. Germline CDR1 reads MDHEN; CDR2 reads SYDVKM. Trimming took 8 bases from V and 0 from J, leaving 13 bases between them. There are 14 residues in the CDR3. The CDR3 DNA is TGTGCCAGCTCACCGGGAGCCTTGAACACTGAAGCTTTCTTT. Protein product: CASSPGALNTEAFF.

This clonotype was seen more than once but under ten times. V is TRBV7-2 and J is TRBJ2-7; D unclear. CDR3 length: 11 residues. The V and J ends lost 5 bases and 5 bases respectively, with 7 bases between them. Germline values: CDR1 SGHTA, CDR2 FQGNSA. The CDR3 bases are TGTGCCAGCAGCAGGACCCACGAGCAGTACTTC. Amino acids: CASSRTHEQYF.

At least ten counts were recorded for this clonotype. The chain links TRBV25-1 to TRBJ1-1, with D uncertain. The CDR3 has 11 residues. The V gene lost 4 bases and the J gene lost 6 bases, with 6 bases spanning the gap. Germline lookup yields CDR1 MGHDK and CDR2 SYGVNS. The DNA for the CDR3 is TGTGCCAGCAGTGTCCTAGCTGAAGCTTTCTTT. The encoded protein is CASSVLAEAFF.

The chain uses TRBV20-1 and TRBJ2-1; 11 nucleotides align to TRBD2. V was pared by 0 bases and J by 1 base, with 11 bases of the junction left unmatched. CDR1 and CDR2 (germline): DFQATT, SNEGSKA (reference sequence). The CDR3 loop spans 19 amino acids. This CDR3 reads CSARERGLAGGRSYNEQFF. The CDR3 region has the DNA TGCAGTGCTAGAGAAAGGGGGCTAGCGGGAGGCAGGTCCTACAATGAGCAGTTCTTC.

CDR3 bases: TGTGCCAGCAGCTTAGGGACTACCCTGACCTACAATGAGCAGTTCTTC. The encoded protein is CASSLGTTLTYNEQFF. This sequence joins TRBV7-6 and TRBJ2-1; maybe TRBD2 (6 bases). The length of the CDR3 is 16 residues. Deletions cut 1 base from V and 2 bases from J, with 12 bases between. Germline-derived CDR1 and CDR2 are SGHVS and FNYEAQ.

The J gene is TRBJ2-1, the V gene TRBV7-2, with TRBD2 identical over 10 bases. Trimming at V came to 2 bases and at J to 4 bases, leaving 5 bases not matched to a gene. This CDR3 comprises 16 residues. Looked up from germline, CDR1 is SGHTA and CDR2 is FQGNSA. CDR3 residues: CASSLTSGTTYNEQFF. CDR3 nucleotide sequence: TGTGCCAGCAGCTTAACTAGCGGGACAACTTACAATGAGCAGTTCTTC. The variable domain in full, completed from reference TRBV7-2 and TRBJ2-1, reads GAGVSQSPSNKVTEKGKDVELRCDPISGHTALYWYRQSLGQGLEFLIYFQGNSAPDKSGLPSDRFSAERTGGSVSTLTIQRTQQEDSAVYLCASSLTSGTTYNEQFFGPGTRLTVL.

This clonotype was recorded at least ten times. The chain joins TRBV7-9 to TRBJ1-4; D ambiguous. V lost 6 bases and J 5 bases, leaving 10 bases between the germline ends. In germline, CDR1 is SEHNR, CDR2 FQNEAQ (reference sequence). The length of the CDR3 is 13 residues. CDR3 nucleotides: TGTGCCAGCAGAGGAATGGAGAATGAAAAACTGTTTTTT. This gives the protein CASRGMENEKLFF.

V is TRBV11-2 and J is TRBJ1-2; 10 nucleotides align to TRBD1. The germline gives CDR1 SGHAT, CDR2 FQNNGV. V trimming: 0 bases; J trimming: 2 bases; junction bases outside the gene matches: 9. The CDR3 spans 18 residues. The CDR3 here is CASSLETDWDRGNYGYTF. In DNA form, the CDR3 reads TGTGCCAGCAGCTTAGAAACGGACTGGGACAGGGGAAACTATGGCTACACCTTC.

This sequence joins TRBV3-1 and TRBJ2-7, with 7 bases matching TRBD2. J gave up 0 bases and V 4 bases, and 6 bases lay outside the gene matches. This CDR3 has 15 residues. CDR1 LGHDT and CDR2 YNNKEL come from the germline V gene (reference sequence). The CDR3 nucleotides are TGTGCCAGCAGCCCAACTAGCGTTGGCTCCTACGAGCAGTACTTC. Its protein product is CASSPTSVGSYEQYF.

A few counts support this clonotype. The gene calls are TRBV6-1 and TRBJ2-3; 14 nucleotides line up with TRBD2. V dropped 5 bases and J dropped 3; count of bases not matched to a gene: 7. CDR1 is MNHNS and CDR2 is SASEGT in the germline V gene. CDR3 size: 17 residues. The CDR3 nucleotides are TGTGCCAGCAGTAGACTAGCGGGGGGGAAAGGGACAGATACGCAGTATTTT. Amino acid sequence: CASSRLAGGKGTDTQYF.

The V call is TRBV7-6, the J call TRBJ2-3; perhaps TRBD1 as D (6 bases). Trimming pared 9 bases from V and 6 bases from J, leaving 13 bases between. CDR3 size: 12 residues. Germline CDR1 reads SGHVS; CDR2 reads FNYEAQ. The CDR3 DNA reads TGTGCCAGTAGGGGGATCGGCGATACGCAGTATTTT. It specifies CASRGIGDTQYF.

This clonotype was picked up a small number of times. The chain uses TRBV20-1 and TRBJ2-1; D not certain. V was trimmed by 5 bases and J by 8 bases, leaving 7 bases between them. The CDR3 covers 10 residues. The V gene's germline CDR1 is DFQATT and CDR2 SNEGSKA (reference sequence). CDR3 DNA: TGCAGTGCTGTTAGGGATGAGCAGTTCTTC. Its protein is CSAVRDEQFF.

This clonotype was seen only a few times. The rearrangement uses TRBV6-5 and TRBJ1-2, with a tentative D call TRBD1 (5 bases). There are 14 residues in the CDR3. The V gene lost 0 bases and the J gene lost 6 bases, with 11 bases spanning the gap. In germline, CDR1 is MNHEY, CDR2 SVGAGI. The DNA of the CDR3 is TGTGCCAGCAGTTACTCGAACAGGATGAATGGCTACACCTTC. This gives the protein CASSYSNRMNGYTF.

This clonotype was counted many times. This chain connects TRBV3-1 to TRBJ2-7; possibly TRBD1 for D (5 bases). The CDR3 loop spans 14 amino acids. CDR1 and CDR2 (germline): LGHDT, YNNKEL (reference sequence). Between the trimmed V and J ends, which lost 4 bases and 2 bases, there was a span of 12 bases. CDR3 in DNA: TGTGCCAGCAGCCGACAGAGTTTCACCTACGAGCAGTACTTC. Translated: CASSRQSFTYEQYF.

This clonotype was observed at least ten times. The V gene is TRBV14, the J gene TRBJ2-2, with unresolved D. V was pared by 4 bases and J by 0 bases, with 6 bases between. CDR3 length: 14 amino acids. Germline-derived CDR1 and CDR2 are SGHDN and FVKESK. The DNA for the CDR3 is TGTGCCAGCAGCCCGAAAGCGAACACCGGGGAGCTGTTTTTT. Translation: CASSPKANTGELFF.

The rearrangement uses TRBV29-1 and TRBJ2-7; 8 bases are a match to TRBD1. The V gene end was trimmed by 2 bases and the J gene end by 7 bases; junction bases not matched to a gene: 4. The germline V gene encodes CDR1 SQVTM and CDR2 ANQGSEA. The CDR3 extends over 12 amino acids. The CDR3 here is CSVEQGAREQYF. In DNA, the CDR3 is TGCAGCGTTGAACAGGGGGCAAGGGAGCAGTACTTC.

This chain uses TRBV7-9 with TRBJ1-2, with 11 bases matching TRBD1. This CDR3 has 16 amino acids. The V gene's germline CDR1 is SEHNR and CDR2 FQNEAQ (reference sequence). V shed 4 bases, J shed 4 bases, and the junction held 8 bases outside the gene matches. In DNA form, the CDR3 reads TGTGCCAGCAGCTCCAGGACAGGGGGCACCCTCTATGGCTACACCTTC. Protein: CASSSRTGGTLYGYTF.

This chain joins TRBV7-2 and TRBJ2-2; the D gene could be TRBD1 or TRBD2 (7 bases each). V was trimmed by 7 bases and J by 7 bases, leaving 16 bases between them. CDR3 size: 14 residues. Germline lookup yields CDR1 SGHTA and CDR2 FQGNSA. CDR3 in DNA: TGTGCCAGCACCGGGCAGGGGGGGATCGGGGAGCTGTTTTTT. Encoded protein: CASTGQGGIGELFF.

In its sample, this clonotype was seen many times. V usage is TRBV19 and J usage is TRBJ2-5, with D unclear. Germline loops: CDR1 LNHDA, CDR2 SQIVND (reference sequence). Trimming took 1 base from V and 2 from J, leaving 2 bases between them. CDR3 length: 12 amino acids. The DNA of the CDR3 is TGTGCCAGTAGTATAGGACAAGAGACCCAGTACTTC. It encodes CASSIGQETQYF.

This clonotype was counted a few times. The chain recombines TRBV10-3 with TRBJ2-7, with D possibly matching TRBD2 (6 bases). CDR3 length equals 15 residues. V lost 6 bases and J lost 0, with 15 bases in between. Germline V gene sequence: CDR1 ENHRY, CDR2 SYGVKD. The CDR3 sequence: CAISRPEGHSYEQYF. CDR3 DNA sequence: TGTGCCATCAGCCGGCCGGAGGGGCACTCCTACGAGCAGTACTTC.

This clonotype was found a few times. The chain joins TRBV4-3 to TRBJ2-3; the D call may be TRBD1 or TRBD2 (5 bases each). In germline, CDR1 is LGHNA, CDR2 YSLEER. CDR3 length: 14 residues. Trimming left V 0 bases short and J 6 bases short, with 10 bases between. The CDR3 DNA sequence: TGCGCCAGCAGCCAAGATCTGGGGGAGGATACGCAGTATTTT. Its translation: CASSQDLGEDTQYF.

CDR3 sequence reads: CASSPADAYNEQFF. In DNA, the CDR3 is TGTGCCAGCAGTCCGGCAGACGCTTACAATGAGCAGTTCTTC. The rearrangement joins TRBV6-1 to TRBJ2-1; D unclear. V was clipped by 5 bases and J by 4 bases, with 12 bases between them. Germline V lookup: CDR1 MNHNS, CDR2 SASEGT. The CDR3 extends over 14 amino acids.